This T cell receptor (beta chain) was identified in a study of T cells in Graves' hyperthyroidism and ophthalmopathy. Amplification of TCR beta CDR3 regions used RNA as the template. The HTBI primer set served for first-round RT-PCR of the TCR CDR3. TCRdb ran MiXCR on the multiplex PCR reads and lists one entry per CDR3 protein. This sample carries 540,000 or so distinct CDR3 sequences, approximately 15% of them seen once, and the ten largest clones take under 8%. V lost 3 bases, J lost 6 bases, and 12 bases lay in between. Per germline, CDR1 MDHEN and CDR2 SYDVKM. The CDR3 length is 13 residues. This clonotype was detected a few times.

This chain joins TRBV28 and TRBJ2-7; D perhaps matches TRBD1 (6 bases). Source material: blood. The origin of this receptor is a woman in her 30s with Graves' hyperthyroidism. The CDR3 sequence is CASSFGTGSEQYF. CDR3 nucleotide sequence: TGTGCCAGCAGTTTCGGTACAGGGTCCGAGCAGTACTTC.